This TCR beta chain originates from a study of CD8 T cells in ankylosing spondylitis. Concerning this clonotype itself: Antigen specificity is unknown.

Study-wide findings and caveats: Some motif variants had been reported before (in reactive arthritis synovial fluid and blood). Clones linked to the disease showed a CD8+ phenotype. They occurred at relatively low frequencies in peripheral blood. From matched ankylosing spondylitis synovial fluid, disease-linked clones were reportedly recovered at significantly enriched levels.

The CDR3 is 12 amino acids. From germline, CDR1 is MNHEY and CDR2 SVGAGI. The V end was cut by 5 bases, the J end by 7 bases, with 11 bases between. For TCR beta, libraries came from quantitative 5'-RACE with molecular barcodes. TCRdb re-derived calls from the 5' RACE reads in MiXCR, one entry per CDR3 protein. Among about 44,000 distinct CDR3 sequences listed, around 10% were seen once. Material for sequencing was blood, either unsorted or a sorted T cell fraction (not recorded which). The rearrangement links TRBV6-5 to TRBJ1-2, with D hard to call. This TCR was sampled from a male donor with ankylosing spondylitis or in good health (not recorded which). In DNA form, the CDR3 reads TGTGCCAGCAGTCCCACACGAGGTGGCTACACCTTC. It encodes CASSPTRGGYTF.